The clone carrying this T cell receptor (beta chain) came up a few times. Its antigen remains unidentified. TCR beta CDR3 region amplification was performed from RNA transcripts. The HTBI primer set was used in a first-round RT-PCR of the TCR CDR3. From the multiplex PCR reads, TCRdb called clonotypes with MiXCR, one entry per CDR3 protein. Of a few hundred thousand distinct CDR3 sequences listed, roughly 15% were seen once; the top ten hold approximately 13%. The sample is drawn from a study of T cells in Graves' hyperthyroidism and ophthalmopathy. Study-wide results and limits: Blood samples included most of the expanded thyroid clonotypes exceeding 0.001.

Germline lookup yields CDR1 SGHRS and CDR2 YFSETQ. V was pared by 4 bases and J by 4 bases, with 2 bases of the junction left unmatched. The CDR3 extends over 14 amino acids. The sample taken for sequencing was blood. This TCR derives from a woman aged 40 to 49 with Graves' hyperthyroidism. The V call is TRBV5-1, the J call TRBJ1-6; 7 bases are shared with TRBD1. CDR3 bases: TGCGCCAGCAGCCTGACAGGGTATAATTCACCCCTCCACTTT. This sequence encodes CASSLTGYNSPLHF.